This is a list of T cell receptor beta chains from one sample in a study of blood T cell repertoires in COVID-19. The data were produced by immunoSEQ multiplex PCR, yet TCRdb's version contains in-frame clones alone and is incomplete. The sample has a few hundred thousand clones; about 90% are singletons. The sequenced material came from PBMCs or T cells enriched from blood (not recorded which). The receptors were gathered from a human donor in a cohort exposed to, infected with or recovered from COVID-19 (not recorded which). The donor label of this sample is uncertain. Each CDR3 is given with its conserved first and last residue.

J gene | V gene | CDR3 protein
TRBJ2-7 | TRBV27 | CSTSGGYEQYF
TRBJ2-3 | TRBV6-5 | CASSTSGGFTDTQYF
TRBJ2-1 | TRBV5-1 | CASSYTQGDEQFF
TRBJ2-1 | TRBV9 | CASSVGQGGYNEQFF
TRBJ1-2 | TRBV9 | CASSVATSVRQLGYTF
TRBJ1-2 | TRBV4-3 | CASSQAIRGYGYTF
TRBJ1-5 | TRBV9 | CASSVSDGGAQHF
TRBJ2-3 | TRBV4-2 | CASNSGSPDTQYF
TRBJ2-2 | TRBV6-1 | CASSEDLGRGNGELFF
TRBJ2-1 | TRBV9 | CASSMQAHLNPNEQFF
TRBJ1-2 | TRBV9 | CASSSRTDKNYGYTF
TRBJ1-2 | TRBV3-1/TRBV3-2 | CASSQEGGNGYGYTF
TRBJ2-5 | TRBV30 | CAWSAGTGETQYF
TRBJ1-1 | TRBV11-2 | CASSLDGGPGQVHF
TRBJ2-5 | TRBV7-8 | CASSLARLPKETQYF
TRBJ2-5 | TRBV4-2 | CASSQDQGSETQYF
TRBJ1-1 | TRBV27 | CASSLQGGHTEAFF
TRBJ2-1 | TRBV5-4 | CASSLDRASSYNEQFF
TRBJ1-2 | TRBV11-1 | CASSQQGADGYTF
TRBJ1-4 | TRBV3-1/TRBV3-2 | CASSLGTVGSGLFF
TRBJ1-1 | TRBV19 | CASRQLTNTEAFF
TRBJ1-5 | TRBV11-2 | CASSLSADVGIQPQHF
TRBJ1-6 | TRBV19 | CASTEETNSPLHF
TRBJ1-2 | TRBV7-2 | CASSSDRFYGYTF
TRBJ2-7 | TRBV6-5 | CASTSVTSYEQYF
TRBJ1-1 | TRBV2 | CASSAITGWNEAFF
TRBJ2-3 | TRBV18 | CASSRYRVTLGADTQYF
TRBJ1-5 | TRBV30 | CAWSGARNQPQHF
TRBJ2-7 | TRBV12-3/TRBV12-4 | CASSLRRLGEQYF
TRBJ2-7 | TRBV27 | CASSFVGTGDYEQYF
TRBJ1-2 | TRBV7-9 | CASSLDRVNYGYTF